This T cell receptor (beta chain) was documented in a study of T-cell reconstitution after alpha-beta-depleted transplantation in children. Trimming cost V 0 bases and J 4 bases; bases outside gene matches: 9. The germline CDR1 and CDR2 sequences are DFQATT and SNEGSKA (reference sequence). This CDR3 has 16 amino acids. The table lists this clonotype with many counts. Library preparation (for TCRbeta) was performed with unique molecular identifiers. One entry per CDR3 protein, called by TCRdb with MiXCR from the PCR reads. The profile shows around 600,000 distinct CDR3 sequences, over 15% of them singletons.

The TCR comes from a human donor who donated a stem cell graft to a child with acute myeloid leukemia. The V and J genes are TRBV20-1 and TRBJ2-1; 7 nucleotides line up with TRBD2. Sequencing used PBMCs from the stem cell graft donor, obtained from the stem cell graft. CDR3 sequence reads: CSARDLRWGGYNEQFF. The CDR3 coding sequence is TGCAGTGCTAGAGATCTTAGGTGGGGGGGGTACAATGAGCAGTTCTTC.